These 18 T cell receptor beta chains share one sample of origin, sequenced in a study of read filtering for tumor transcriptome and immune sequencing. From 300 to 400 ng of RNA, a library with molecular barcoded alpha/delta and beta/gamma adaptors was made. MiXCR was run by TCRdb on the reads, yielding one entry per CDR3 protein. The table records tens of thousands of distinct CDR3 sequences, roughly 13% of them present only once. Sequenced input: a population of CD138-negative cells sorted from bone marrow. These receptors were obtained from a donor over 35 with multiple myeloma.

This clonotype was seen many times. The V gene is TRBV25-1, the J gene TRBJ2-1; the match to TRBD2 covers 7 bases. The V and J ends lost 5 bases and 8 bases, in that order; junction bases with no gene match: 6. Germline-derived CDR1 and CDR2 are MGHDK and SYGVNS. This CDR3 region has 13 residues. CDR3 in DNA: TGTGCCAGCAGTCCGGGACTATTCGATGAGCAGTTCTTC. Translation gives CASSPGLFDEQFF.

The table lists this clonotype with many counts. The chain is built from TRBV6-5 and TRBJ2-5; D might be TRBD2 (6 bases). CDR3 size: 13 residues. V was cut by 5 bases and J by 5 bases, with 12 bases left in between. Germline V CDR1 and CDR2: MNHEY, SVGAGI. The chain's CDR3 is CASSQLATETQYF. The CDR3 region has the DNA TGTGCCAGCAGTCAGCTAGCGACGGAGACCCAGTACTTC.

This clonotype occurred many times. V usage is TRBV4-3 and J usage is TRBJ1-3; possibly TRBD1 for D (5 bases). This CDR3 comprises 15 residues. Germline lookup yields CDR1 LGHNA and CDR2 YSLEER. V lost 4 bases, J lost 0 bases, and 10 bases lay in between. The CDR3: CASSPGTHSGNTIYF. For the CDR3, the DNA is TGCGCCAGCAGCCCGGGGACCCACTCTGGAAACACCATATATTTT.

This clonotype was detected ten times or more. The gene calls are TRBV28 and TRBJ2-7; no firm D call. This CDR3 comprises 15 residues. Germline loops: CDR1 MDHEN, CDR2 SYDVKM. Trimming took off 3 bases at V and 7 bases at J, with 19 bases between the two ends. This CDR3 reads CASSFAASAPEEQYF. In DNA form, the CDR3 reads TGTGCCAGCAGTTTTGCGGCCAGCGCGCCGGAGGAGCAGTACTTC.

Many counts were recorded for this clonotype. The chain is built from TRBV5-1 and TRBJ2-7, with D perhaps TRBD2 (7 bases). The CDR3 runs 14 residues. The V end lost 4 bases, the J end lost 2 bases, and 13 bases lay between the germline ends. Germline lookup yields CDR1 SGHRS and CDR2 YFSETQ. The CDR3 bases are TGCGCCAGCAGCCGAGGGGGGGAGGCCTACGAGCAGTACTTC. Its protein is CASSRGGEAYEQYF.

Ten or more counts support this clonotype. This sequence joins TRBV29-1 and TRBJ2-7; D gene ambiguous. Germline V gene data show CDR1 as SQVTM and CDR2 as ANQGSEA. This CDR3 region has 12 residues. Trimming pared 7 bases from V and 7 bases from J, leaving 17 bases between. CDR3 coding DNA: TGCAGCGCTGTCGGCAGGATGCGTGAGCAGTACTTC. Its protein is CSAVGRMREQYF.

This clonotype showed up just a few times. The gene calls are TRBV7-9 and TRBJ1-2; D not certain. CDR3 length equals 11 residues. Trimming removed 2 bases at V and 6 bases at J, with 4 bases between. In germline, CDR1 is SEHNR, CDR2 FQNEAQ (reference sequence). The CDR3 DNA is TGTGCCAGCAGCTTACAGCATGGCTACACCTTC. As protein: CASSLQHGYTF. Filled out from reference TRBV7-9 and TRBJ1-2, the complete variable domain reads DTGVSQNPRHKITKRGQNVTFRCDPISEHNRLYWYRQTLGQGPEFLTYFQNEAQLEKSRLLSDRFSAERPKGSFSTLEIQRTEQGDSAMYLCASSLQHGYTFGSGTRLTVV.

About this clonotype itself: Being one base from a much bigger clone, this may be a read error. This chain uses TRBV5-1 with TRBJ2-6, with 12 bases lining up with TRBD2. Per the germline V gene, CDR1 is SGHRS and CDR2 is YFSETQ. CDR3 length equals 19 residues. CDR3 sequence (DNA): TGCGCCAGCAGCTTCACTAGCGGGAGGCCAGGTTCAGGGGCCAACGTCCCGACTTTC. Protein product: CASSFTSGRPGSGANVPTF.

At least ten counts were recorded for this clonotype. The chain uses TRBV11-2 and TRBJ1-1, with a weak D call TRBD1 (5 bases). Germline V CDR1 and CDR2: SGHAT, FQNNGV. The CDR3 loop spans 13 amino acids. Trimming pared 5 bases from V and 7 bases from J, leaving 14 bases between. The DNA of the CDR3 is TGTGCCAGCAGCCACGCAGACAGTAATGAAGCTTTCTTT. Its translation is CASSHADSNEAFF.

The V gene is TRBV6-6, the J gene TRBJ1-6; 9 nucleotides match TRBD1. The CDR3 runs 13 residues. CDR1 and CDR2 from the germline V gene are MNHNY and SVGAGI (reference sequence). V lost 5 bases to trimming and J lost 10 bases; unmatched junction nucleotides: 3. The CDR3 sequence: CASSRQGDSPLHF. The CDR3 DNA sequence: TGTGCCAGCAGTCGACAGGGGGACTCACCCCTCCACTTT.

This clonotype qualifies as medium-sized (0.01 to 0.1%). The chain uses TRBV10-3 and TRBJ2-1, with no clear D. Germline assignment: CDR1 ENHRY and CDR2 SYGVKD. V lost 4 bases and J 5 bases, leaving 6 bases between the germline ends. The CDR3 runs to 12 residues. The CDR3 bases are TGTGCCATCAGTGGTAGAAACAATGAGCAGTTCTTC. The encoded protein is CAISGRNNEQFF.

At least ten counts were recorded for this clonotype. The chain combines TRBV28 with TRBJ2-1; no clear D. Germline-derived CDR1 and CDR2 are MDHEN and SYDVKM. Trimming removed 2 bases at V and 7 bases at J, with 3 bases between. This CDR3 is 11 amino acids long. The CDR3 DNA reads TGTGCCAGCAGTTTAACGAATGAGCAGTTCTTC. Amino acid sequence: CASSLTNEQFF.

This clonotype was recorded a few times. The genes are TRBV13 and TRBJ1-3; TRBD1 might be the D (6 bases). The V end lost 5 bases, the J end lost 3 bases, and 17 bases lay between the germline ends. In germline, CDR1 is PRHDT, CDR2 FYEKMQ (reference sequence). This CDR3 region has 16 residues. Here the CDR3 DNA reads TGTGCCAGCAGCGCGTTGCCAGGGGCGAGTGGAAACACCATATATTTT. Amino acids: CASSALPGASGNTIYF.

With respect to this clonotype: Since a much larger clone is just one base distant, this may be a read error. The rearrangement joins TRBV7-9 to TRBJ2-7; a possible D gene is TRBD2 (5 bases). Per germline, CDR1 SEHNR and CDR2 FQNEAQ (reference sequence). The CDR3 spans 13 residues. CDR3 DNA sequence: TGTGCCTGCAGCGTTGGCGGGTGGAACGAGCAGTACTTC. This encodes CACSVGGWNEQYF.

This clonotype occurred many times. The chain combines TRBV14 with TRBJ2-7; D is unresolved. The CDR3 contains 14 residues. Germline V gene lookup returns CDR1 SGHDN and CDR2 FVKESK. With 2 bases removed from V and 12 bases from J, the gap between germline ends came to 20 bases. CDR3 DNA sequence: TGTGCCAGCAGCCAACAATTGGAGCGCGCCGTATGGTACTTC. It translates to CASSQQLERAVWYF.

This clonotype has ten or more counts. The chain is built from TRBV5-1 and TRBJ2-3, with 11 nucleotides matching TRBD2. CDR1 is SGHRS, CDR2 YFSETQ, per germline. The trim removed 4 bases at V and 13 bases at J, leaving 11 bases unmatched. The CDR3 length is 14 residues. DNA for the CDR3: TGCGCCAGCAGCGACGGGACTAGCGGCCCAGTGGAGTATTTT. Its translation: CASSDGTSGPVEYF.

This clonotype came up many times. V usage is TRBV20-1 and J usage is TRBJ2-7; 12 nucleotides match TRBD2. The germline V gene has CDR1 DFQATT and CDR2 SNEGSKA (reference sequence). CDR3 length equals 16 residues. The ends lost 5 bases at V and 5 bases at J; junction bases unmatched: 13. The CDR3 protein is CSAPRLAGDYLDEQYF. CDR3 DNA sequence: TGCAGTGCTCCCCGACTAGCGGGGGACTATCTTGACGAGCAGTACTTC.

The chain carries TRBV29-1 and TRBJ1-3; maybe TRBD1 (6 bases). The CDR3 length is 15 residues. CDR1 SQVTM and CDR2 ANQGSEA come from the germline V gene. The germline V and J ends were trimmed by 7 bases and 0 bases, with 16 bases remaining between them. The CDR3 DNA reads TGCAGCGCTTCCCAAGACAGGATCTCTGGAAACACCATATATTTT. Protein sequence: CSASQDRISGNTIYF.